The present T cell receptor beta chain was sequenced within a study of cytomegalovirus exposure and HLA in healthy donors. Both 60 Vbeta primers and 13 Jbeta primers went into the PCR. The data were produced by immunoSEQ multiplex PCR, yet TCRdb's version contains in-frame clones alone and is incomplete. Here the sample spans 170,000 or so clones, approximately 84% being singletons. CDR1 is MDHEN and CDR2 is SYDVKM in the germline V gene. This CDR3 comprises 12 residues. Trimming left V 1 base short and J 6 bases short, with 6 bases between. This chain links TRBV28 with TRBJ1-2; no clear D gene. The specimen was PBMCs. The sequence derives from a boy between 2 and 10 years old in good health and CMV-seronegative. This CDR3 reads CASSLFPDGYTF. The CDR3 nucleotides read TGTGCCAGCAGTTTATTCCCCGATGGCTACACCTTC.